A selection of T cell receptor beta chains follows, all from one sample in a study of T cells in Graves' hyperthyroidism and ophthalmopathy. TCRdb ran MiXCR on the multiplex PCR reads and lists one entry per CDR3 protein. The data show some 420,000 distinct CDR3 sequences, roughly an eighth seen once. Sequenced: blood. The receptors here all came from a woman aged 18-30 years with Graves' hyperthyroidism. Both conserved end residues are part of each CDR3. D genes are given only for firm matches. The size entry is marked missing in some rows and otherwise reads once, few, many or a size class.

>TRBV28|many|.|TRBJ2-1
TGTGCCAGCAGTCCCTACCCCGGGTGGGTTGAGGGGACTTCCTACAATGAGCAGTTCTTC
CASSPYPGWVEGTSYNEQFF
>TRBV2|many|.|TRBJ1-1
TGTGCCACGCAGGAGAACACTGAAGCTTTCTTT
CATQENTEAFF
>TRBV10-3|many|.|TRBJ2-7
TGTGCCATCAGTGAGTCGGGCAGGGGTTCCTACGAGCAGTACTTC
CAISESGRGSYEQYF
>TRBV6-1|many|TRBD1|TRBJ1-6
TGTGCCAGCAGTGACGGGACAGGGGTTAATTCACCCCTCCACTTT
CASSDGTGVNSPLHF
>TRBV11-2|many|.|TRBJ1-1
TGTGCCAGCAGCTTAATTTTCCCCGGGGGTCCTGAAGCTTTCTTT
CASSLIFPGGPEAFF
>TRBV6-2/TRBV6-3|.|TRBD2|TRBJ2-3
TGTGCCAGCAGGAGACTAGCGGGAGCCGATACGCAGTATTTT
CASRRLAGADTQYF
>TRBV6-5|.|TRBD1|TRBJ1-1
TGTGCCAGCGTTCAGGGGGGGAACACTGAAGCTTTCTTT
CASVQGGNTEAFF
>TRBV6-1|many|.|TRBJ1-2
TGTGCCAGCAGTTTTACCAGGGCCGATGGCTACACCTTC
CASSFTRADGYTF
>TRBV27|.|.|TRBJ1-4
TGTGCCAGCAGGGGCTCTAATGAAAAACTGTCTTTT
CASRGSNEKLSF
>TRBV12-3/TRBV12-4|few|TRBD2|TRBJ2-1
TGTGCCAGCAGTTTAACAGCGGGAGGTTTCAATGAGCAGTTCTTC
CASSLTAGGFNEQFF
>TRBV30|many|TRBD1|TRBJ2-7
TGTGCCTGTAACCGGGACAGGGTTTGGGACGAGCAGTACTTC
CACNRDRVWDEQYF